Each of the 23 T cell receptor beta chains below was sequenced from the same sample in a study of T cells in Graves' hyperthyroidism and ophthalmopathy. Researchers took RNA transcripts and amplified the TCR beta CDR3 regions from them. Primed by the HTBI set, a first-round RT-PCR was run on the TCR CDR3. Each CDR3 protein gets one entry after TCRdb re-called the multiplex PCR reads with MiXCR. The table lists 500,000 to 550,000 distinct CDR3 sequences, 20% of them singletons, with 26% in the top ten. The sequenced sample consisted of blood. These receptors all stem from a man between 18 and 29 years old with Graves' hyperthyroidism.

This clonotype showed up many times. The rearrangement joins TRBV12-3 or TRBV12-4 to TRBJ1-2; 8 bases map to TRBD1. This CDR3 region has 16 residues. The ends lost 2 bases at V and 2 bases at J; junction bases unmatched: 7. The CDR3 loop reads CASSLQGADVNYGYTF. The CDR3 bases are TGTGCCAGCAGTTTACAGGGGGCGGATGTGAACTATGGCTACACCTTC.

This clonotype appeared many times. The chain recombines TRBV12-3 or TRBV12-4 with TRBJ1-3, with no clear D. The CDR3 has 17 residues. Trimming took 2 bases from V and 0 from J, leaving 14 bases between them. CDR3 in amino acids: CASSLYDILSSGNTIYF. In nucleotides, the CDR3 is TGTGCCAGCAGTTTATATGACATTCTGAGCTCTGGAAACACCATATATTTT.

CDR3 residues: CSASSSGTGTSAQHF. In nucleotides, the CDR3 is TGCAGTGCTAGTTCTTCCGGGACAGGGACCTCCGCCCAGCATTTT. This chain connects TRBV20-1 to TRBJ1-5; 9 bases map to TRBD1. Germline CDR1 reads DFQATT; CDR2 reads SNEGSKA (reference sequence). This CDR3 is built from 15 residues. The ends lost 3 bases at V and 11 bases at J; junction bases unmatched: 14.

Comments on this clonotype: This could be a read error, since a much larger clone is one nucleotide away. The chain combines TRBV6-5 with TRBJ2-7; D remains ambiguous. Germline V gives CDR1 MNHEY, CDR2 SVGAGI. This CDR3 is built from 14 residues. The CDR3 reads CASSNRVLSYERYF. CDR3 DNA: TGTGCCAGCAGTAACCGGGTCCTTAGCTACGAGCGGTACTTC.

This clonotype was observed at least ten times. V is TRBV20-1 and J is TRBJ1-1; no clear D gene. Germline V CDR1 and CDR2: DFQATT, SNEGSKA (reference sequence). V shed 3 bases and J shed 1 base, with 6 bases lying between them. This CDR3 is built from 12 residues. CDR3 nucleotides: TGCAGTGCTAGTTTTCAGAACACTGAAGCTTTCTTT. It yields the protein CSASFQNTEAFF.

Ten or more counts support this clonotype. The genes are TRBV5-1 and TRBJ1-5; D is possibly TRBD1 (6 bases). V lost 3 bases, J lost 6 bases, and 16 bases lay in between. The CDR3 contains 15 residues. The germline CDR1 and CDR2 sequences are SGHRS and YFSETQ. The CDR3: CASSWGGDIGQPQHF. The CDR3 DNA follows: TGCGCCAGCAGCTGGGGGGGGGACATTGGTCAGCCCCAGCATTTT.

This clonotype showed up many times. The chain recombines TRBV11-2 with TRBJ2-7, with 9 positions matching TRBD2. CDR3 length: 15 residues. Germline V gene data show CDR1 as SGHAT and CDR2 as FQNNGV. With V trimmed by 6 bases and J by 2 bases, 8 bases remained unmatched. The DNA for the CDR3 is TGTGCCAGCAGTGCGGGAGCGGGGGGAACCTACGAGCAGTACTTC. Translating gives CASSAGAGGTYEQYF.

On this clonotype: It may be a read error: a sequence one base away is much more abundant. This sequence joins TRBV19 and TRBJ1-1; D not resolved. This CDR3 region has 16 residues. Germline lookup yields CDR1 LNHDA and CDR2 SQIVND (reference sequence). For the CDR3, the DNA is TGTGCCAGTAAACAAGCTCGAAGCGGGTCGAACACTGAAGGTTTCTTT. Translating it yields CASKQARSGSNTEGFF.

This clonotype was seen repeatedly, ten times or more. At one boundary the junction diverges from the germline segment, which might be a read error. The gene calls are TRBV6-1 and TRBJ1-2, with 7 bases that match TRBD1. Germline CDR1 MNHNS, CDR2 SASEGT. The CDR3 extends over 13 amino acids. CDR3 protein: CASSTFGQARPSF. DNA for the CDR3: TGTGCCAGCAGTACCTTTGGACAGGCTCGGCCCTCCTTC.

This chain connects TRBV28 to TRBJ2-2; D unclear. Germline values: CDR1 MDHEN, CDR2 SYDVKM. V was cut by 3 bases and J by 4 bases, with 9 bases left in between. The CDR3 loop spans 14 amino acids. The CDR3 sequence: CASSFELGTGELFF. The CDR3 nucleotides are TGTGCCAGCAGTTTTGAGTTAGGCACCGGGGAGCTGTTTTTT.

This clonotype was observed at least ten times. The CDR3 DNA reads TGTGCCAGCAGCGCGCAGGGGGTCCCCCCCCACGAGCAGTACTTC. This codes for CASSAQGVPPHEQYF. The chain employs TRBV14 and TRBJ2-7, with TRBD1 matching 7 bases. V trimming: 5 bases; J trimming: 5 bases; junction bases outside the gene matches: 12. Germline-derived CDR1 and CDR2 are SGHDN and FVKESK. The CDR3 extends over 15 amino acids.

The chain links TRBV7-8 to TRBJ1-5; 7 bases are shared with TRBD1. CDR3 length: 16 residues. Trimming cost V 7 bases and J 6 bases; bases outside gene matches: 15. Germline CDR1 reads SGHVS; CDR2 reads FQNEAQ. The CDR3 sequence is CASNPLRTDRAQPQHF. The CDR3 coding sequence is TGTGCCAGCAACCCGCTCCGAACAGACAGGGCTCAGCCCCAGCATTTT. The entire variable domain, with the rest obtained from reference TRBV7-8 and TRBJ1-5, is as follows: GAGVSQSPRYKVAKRGQDVALRCDPISGHVSLFWYQQALGQGPEFLTYFQNEAQLDKSGLPSDRFFAERPEGSVSTLKIQRTQQEDSAVYLCASNPLRTDRAQPQHFGDGTRLSIL.

As regards this clonotype: A clone one base away is much larger, so this may be a read error. CDR3 coding DNA: TGCGCCAGCGGCCAAGTCCCGACCTCCCGCGGGGACGAGCAGTACTTC. It specifies CASGQVPTSRGDEQYF. The chain links TRBV4-1 to TRBJ2-7; tentative D call: TRBD2 (6 bases). The CDR3 is 16 amino acids. Germline V CDR1 and CDR2: MGHRA, YSYEKL.

This clonotype appeared many times. This chain links TRBV10-2 with TRBJ2-7, with 9 bases identical to TRBD2. The V and J ends lost 6 bases and 9 bases, in that order; junction bases with no gene match: 12. Germline loops: CDR1 WSHSY, CDR2 SAAADI. The CDR3 is made up of 14 amino acids. The CDR3 spells CASRPSGELRGQYF. The CDR3 bases are TGCGCCAGCAGACCTAGCGGGGAGCTTAGGGGGCAGTACTTC.

In this sample, this clonotype turned up a few times. The gene calls are TRBV7-9 and TRBJ2-7; D unclear. Germline V lookup: CDR1 SEHNR, CDR2 FQNEAQ (reference sequence). Trimming removed 1 base at V and 0 bases at J, with 10 bases between. This CDR3 comprises 15 residues. The CDR3: CASSLVGAPSYEQYF. In nucleotides, the CDR3 is TGTGCCAGCAGCTTAGTAGGAGCACCCTCCTACGAGCAGTACTTC.

This chain links TRBV20-1 with TRBJ1-6; 7 nucleotides align to TRBD1. V shed 4 bases, J shed 9 bases, and the junction held 9 bases outside the gene matches. The CDR3 runs 14 residues. From germline, CDR1 is DFQATT and CDR2 SNEGSKA (reference sequence). The CDR3 here is CSAILDREASPLHF. The CDR3 DNA reads as TGCAGTGCTATCCTTGACAGGGAGGCTTCACCCCTCCACTTT.

The genes are TRBV7-6 and TRBJ2-7; TRBD1 might be the D (6 bases). The V gene's germline CDR1 is SGHVS and CDR2 FNYEAQ. The CDR3 is 13 residues long. Trimming took 5 bases from V and 6 from J, leaving 14 bases between them. The CDR3 DNA sequence: TGTGCCAGCAGCCACCCCAGGGGTGGCGAGCAGTACTTC. The encoded protein is CASSHPRGGEQYF.

V gene TRBV20-1 combines with J gene TRBJ1-5, with D maybe TRBD1 (6 bases). Germline values: CDR1 DFQATT, CDR2 SNEGSKA (reference sequence). Trimming stripped 4 bases from V and 6 bases from J, with 13 bases between. CDR3 length: 13 residues. CDR3 nucleotide sequence: TGCAGTGCTACCAGGGGCCAGAGTCAGCCCCAGCATTTT. Its translation is CSATRGQSQPQHF.

Comments on this clonotype: A much larger clone sits a single nucleotide away, making a read error possible. J is TRBJ2-6 and V is TRBV6-5; D might be TRBD1 (5 bases). The CDR3 extends over 16 amino acids. Per the germline V gene, CDR1 is MNHEY and CDR2 is SVGAGI. The CDR3 loop is CASSYLREAGANVLIF. In DNA, the CDR3 is TGTGCCAGCAGTTACTTAAGGGAAGCTGGGGCCAACGTCCTGATTTTC.

This clonotype was found many times. V usage is TRBV28 and J usage is TRBJ2-7; 8 positions match TRBD1. The germline gives CDR1 MDHEN, CDR2 SYDVKM. This CDR3 comprises 15 residues. The V segment lost 6 bases and the J segment 2 bases; nucleotides outside the gene matches: 9. The chain's CDR3 is CASSEIDRGPYEQYF. The CDR3 DNA reads TGTGCCAGCAGCGAGATCGACAGGGGCCCCTACGAGCAGTACTTC.

The sample holds a few counts of this clonotype. The chain joins TRBV5-1 to TRBJ2-7; TRBD1 aligns across 11 bases. The CDR3 extends over 15 amino acids. Germline trimming cut 2 bases from V and 5 bases from J; bases unmatched to any gene: 6. Germline CDR1 SGHRS, CDR2 YFSETQ. CDR3 nucleotide sequence: TGCGCCAGCAGCTTCGGGACAGGGGGTATTAACGAGCAGTACTTC. It codes for CASSFGTGGINEQYF.

This clonotype showed up just a few times. The chain has TRBV28 and TRBJ2-6, with D hard to call. V was clipped by 5 bases and J by 1 base, with 6 bases between them. Germline V lookup: CDR1 MDHEN, CDR2 SYDVKM. The length of the CDR3 is 14 residues. CDR3 loop: CASSPTSGANVLTF. The CDR3 DNA reads as TGTGCCAGCAGTCCGACTTCTGGGGCCAACGTCCTGACTTTC.

This clonotype has ten or more counts. The chain employs TRBV6-1 and TRBJ1-2; no firm D call. The CDR3 is 19 residues long. V shed 0 bases and J shed 4 bases, with 24 bases lying between them. Germline V gene lookup returns CDR1 MNHNS and CDR2 SASEGT. CDR3 residues: CASSEASGTPPRPAYGYTF. The CDR3 DNA sequence: TGTGCCAGCAGTGAAGCGTCAGGAACCCCGCCTCGACCTGCCTATGGCTACACCTTC.